This T cell receptor beta chain emerged from a study of human T cells and chemical hapten exposure. Regarding this clonotype: Its antigen is currently unknown.

Time point defined: patch test 3, about 24 weeks after DPC sensitization. Treatment indicated: therapeutic diphenylcyclopropenone sensitization with weekly scalp DPC. The study drew its donors from alopecia patients who were 18 to 70 years old and suitable for DPC. In the authors' workflow: Between about 20,000 and 690,600 TCRs appeared in each sample, and the median stood at about 100,000. TCRdb processed the RACE reads anew with MiXCR; each CDR3 protein has one entry. The authors' filters were not applied to this entry. This table has tens of thousands of distinct CDR3 sequences, 11% appearing once. Study results and limitations: In comparison with controls, expanded TCRs gave rise to a significantly larger number of large CDR3 similarity clusters. TCRs whose frequency exceeded 1 in 1000 remained the same following DPC sensitization.

V was shortened by 5 bases and J by 6 bases, with 14 bases between the two germline ends. The CDR3 has 13 residues. Germline values: CDR1 SGHAT, CDR2 FQNNGV. This clonotype was obtained from a woman between 50 and 59 years old with alopecia areata. Some clones in this sample may be carry-over from other donors' samples. This chain links TRBV11-2 with TRBJ2-7; D not resolved. Material: whole blood, obtained in connection with sensitization to the hapten diphenylcyclopropenone (DPC). CDR3 bases: TGTGCCAGCAGCCCGCAACCTAGAGGCGAGCAGTACTTC. Encoded protein: CASSPQPRGEQYF.